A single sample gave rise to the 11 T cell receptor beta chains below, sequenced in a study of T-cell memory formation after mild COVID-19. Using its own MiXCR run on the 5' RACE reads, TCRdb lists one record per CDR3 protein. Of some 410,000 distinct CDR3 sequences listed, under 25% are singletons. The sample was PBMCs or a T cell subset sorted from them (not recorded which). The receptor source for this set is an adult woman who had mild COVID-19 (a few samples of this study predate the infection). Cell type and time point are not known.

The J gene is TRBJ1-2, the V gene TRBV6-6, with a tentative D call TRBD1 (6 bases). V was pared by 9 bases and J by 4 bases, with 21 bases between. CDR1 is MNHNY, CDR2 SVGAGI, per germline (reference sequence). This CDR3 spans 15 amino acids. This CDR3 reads CASGRTASPLYGYTF. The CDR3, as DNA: TGTGCCAGTGGGAGGACAGCCAGTCCTCTCTATGGCTACACCTTC.

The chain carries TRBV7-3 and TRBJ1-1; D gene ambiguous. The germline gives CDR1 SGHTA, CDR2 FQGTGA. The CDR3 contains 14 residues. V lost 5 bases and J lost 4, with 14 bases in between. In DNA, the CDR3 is TGTGCCAGCAGCCCCGGACTGTCGGGCACTGAAGCTTTCTTT. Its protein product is CASSPGLSGTEAFF.

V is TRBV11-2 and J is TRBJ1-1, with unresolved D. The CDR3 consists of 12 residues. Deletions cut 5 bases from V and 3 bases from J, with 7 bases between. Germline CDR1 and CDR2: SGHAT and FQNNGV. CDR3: CASSPAYTEAFF. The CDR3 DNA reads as TGTGCCAGCAGCCCAGCTTACACTGAAGCTTTCTTT.

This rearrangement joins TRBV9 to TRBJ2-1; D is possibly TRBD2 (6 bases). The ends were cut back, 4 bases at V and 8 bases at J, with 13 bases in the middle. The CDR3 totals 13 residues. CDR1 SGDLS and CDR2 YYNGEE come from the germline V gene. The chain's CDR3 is CASSLVWGDEQFF. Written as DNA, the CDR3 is TGTGCCAGCAGCCTCGTTTGGGGGGATGAGCAGTTCTTC.

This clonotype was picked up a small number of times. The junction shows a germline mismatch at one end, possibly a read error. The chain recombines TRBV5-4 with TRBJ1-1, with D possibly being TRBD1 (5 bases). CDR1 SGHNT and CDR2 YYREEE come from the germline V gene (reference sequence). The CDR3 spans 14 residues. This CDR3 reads CASRLAIGGTEAFF. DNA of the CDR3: TGTGCCAGCAGATTGGCCATTGGGGGCACTGAAGCTTTCTTT.

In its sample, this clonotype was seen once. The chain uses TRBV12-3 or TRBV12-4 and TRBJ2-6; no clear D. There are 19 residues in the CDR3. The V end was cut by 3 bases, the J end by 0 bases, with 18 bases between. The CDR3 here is CASSFLGYREISGANVLTF. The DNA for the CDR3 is TGTGCCAGCAGTTTTCTAGGTTACAGAGAAATCTCTGGGGCCAACGTCCTGACTTTC.

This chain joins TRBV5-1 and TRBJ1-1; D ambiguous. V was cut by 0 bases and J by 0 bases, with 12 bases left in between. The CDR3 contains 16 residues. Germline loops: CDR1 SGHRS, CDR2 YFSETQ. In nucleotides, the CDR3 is TGCGCCAGCAGCTTGGGGGCCAGATATATGAACACTGAAGCTTTCTTT. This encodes CASSLGARYMNTEAFF.

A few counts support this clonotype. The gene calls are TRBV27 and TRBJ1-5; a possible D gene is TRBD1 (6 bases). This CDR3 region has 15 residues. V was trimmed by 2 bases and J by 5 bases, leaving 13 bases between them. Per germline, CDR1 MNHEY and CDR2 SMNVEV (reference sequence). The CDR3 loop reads CASSLHRAGYQPQHF. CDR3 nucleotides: TGTGCCAGCAGTTTACACAGGGCAGGTTATCAGCCCCAGCATTTT.

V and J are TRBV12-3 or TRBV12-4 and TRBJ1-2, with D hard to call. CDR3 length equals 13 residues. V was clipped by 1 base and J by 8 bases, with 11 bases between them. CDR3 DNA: TGTGCCAGCAGTTTAGTCCCCTATTCCGGCTACACCTTC. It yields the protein CASSLVPYSGYTF.

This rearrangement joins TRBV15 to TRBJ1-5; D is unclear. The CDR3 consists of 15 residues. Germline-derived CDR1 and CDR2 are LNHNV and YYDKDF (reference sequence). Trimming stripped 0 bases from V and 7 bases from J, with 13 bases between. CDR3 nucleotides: TGTGCCACCAGCAGAGACTCTGGCCCGAGACAGCCCCAGCATTTT. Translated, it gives CATSRDSGPRQPQHF.

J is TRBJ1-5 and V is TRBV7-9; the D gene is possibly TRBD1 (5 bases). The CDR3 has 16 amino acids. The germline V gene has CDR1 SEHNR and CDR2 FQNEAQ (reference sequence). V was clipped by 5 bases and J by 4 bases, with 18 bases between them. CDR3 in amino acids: CASSRFGPEGNQPQHF. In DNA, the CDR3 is TGTGCCAGCAGCCGATTCGGACCTGAGGGGAATCAGCCCCAGCATTTT.